The following is a TCR beta chain sequence with its context. Assay used: immunoSEQ multiplex PCR; TCRdb lists only in-frame clones, some missing. The sample has about 65,000 clones; 85% to 95% are singletons. This record comes from a study of T cell changes during pregnancy in multiple sclerosis. The germline gives CDR1 LNHDA, CDR2 SQIVND (reference sequence). V was pared by 9 bases and J by 6 bases, with 10 bases of the junction left unmatched. The CDR3 has 13 residues. The chain uses TRBV19 and TRBJ1-2; 7 bases line up with TRBD1. This receptor was taken from a female donor in good health, enrolled as a control in a pregnancy study. The input for sequencing was CD8+ T cells from peripheral blood mononuclear cells, taken in the third trimester of pregnancy. CDR3 nucleotides: TGTGCCAGCATCGAAGGACAGGCGGATGGCTACACCTTC. Residues: CASIEGQADGYTF. Full variable domain (remainder filled in from reference TRBV19 and TRBJ1-2): DGGITQSPKYLFRKEGQNVTLSCEQNLNHDAMYWYRQDPGQGLRLIYYSQIVNDFQKGDIAEGYSVSREKKESFPLTVTSAQKNPTAFYLCASIEGQADGYTFGSGTRLTVV.